This entry concerns a single T cell receptor beta chain. Seattle cases were enrolled at active infection and followed longitudinally. Measured with immunoSEQ multiplex PCR; TCRdb has only the in-frame clones, and not every one. The table lists almost 400,000 clones, 87% of them singletons, with about 2.5% in the top ten. The CDR3 is 16 residues long. Germline lookup yields CDR1 SGHRS and CDR2 YFSETQ. Trimming pared 0 bases from V and 4 bases from J, leaving 14 bases between. These data belong to a study of blood T cell repertoires in COVID-19. This TCR was recovered from a woman aged 55-70 years with COVID-19, enrolled during active disease. The chain recombines TRBV5-1 with TRBJ2-1; a possible D gene is TRBD2 (6 bases). The sequenced sample was peripheral blood. The CDR3 is CASSLEAGSLYNEQFF. The CDR3 bases are TGCGCCAGCAGCTTGGAGGCGGGGTCGTTGTACAATGAGCAGTTCTTC.